The entry below gives a single T cell receptor (beta chain) sequence along with its context. The antigen remains undetermined. This CDR3 is built from 15 residues. Germline assignment: CDR1 MNHEY and CDR2 SVGEGT. V shed 2 bases and J 1 base; nucleotides not matched to a gene: 2. The data belong to a study of post-analysis software for immune sequencing data. cDNA libraries for TCR beta contained unique molecular identifiers. TCRdb recomputed calls from the PCR reads with MiXCR, one row per CDR3 protein. The sample lists some 370,000 distinct CDR3 sequences, around 33% occurring once. Study-wide results and caveats: Compared with controls, patients had more of roughly five TRBV segments, including TRBV5-6, TRBV5-1 and TRBV20-1. Those with multiple sclerosis, the patient group, showed significantly lower normalized Chao1 diversity than controls.

The clonotype comes from a girl between 10 and 17 years old with multiple sclerosis. The chain recombines TRBV6-2 or TRBV6-3 with TRBJ2-1; TRBD2 matches at 7 bases. The specimen was blood. DNA for the CDR3: TGTGCCAGCAGTTACGGGGGGGTATCCTACAATGAGCAGTTCTTC. Translation: CASSYGGVSYNEQFF.